This T cell receptor (beta chain) was sequenced during a study of blood T cell repertoires in COVID-19. V gave up 0 bases and J gave up 0 bases, with 11 bases separating them. The CDR3 has 17 amino acids. The germline CDR1 and CDR2 sequences are LGHNA and YNFKEQ. The authors' processing: Counts of nucleated cells, estimated from reference gene primer amplification, were obtained. Only in-frame clones appear in the TCRdb table, and some are missing; sequencing was by immunoSEQ multiplex PCR. That table is the source of V, J and clone size, and D and trimming were worked out from the DNA. The table includes 200,000 to 300,000 clones, about 90% detected once. Participants were aged about 18 to 95 years, lived in over 20 US areas, and enrolled virtually. Which cohort a participant joined came from the clinical history participants gave.

The receptor was derived from a woman aged 40 to 50 with acute COVID-19. Sequenced input: PBMCs or T cells enriched from blood (not recorded which). V is TRBV4-2 and J is TRBJ2-2, with D possibly being TRBD2 (7 bases). DNA for the CDR3: TGTGCCAGCAGCCAAGATACGGGGGGCTCGAACACCGGGGAGCTGTTTTTT. Its protein is CASSQDTGGSNTGELFF.